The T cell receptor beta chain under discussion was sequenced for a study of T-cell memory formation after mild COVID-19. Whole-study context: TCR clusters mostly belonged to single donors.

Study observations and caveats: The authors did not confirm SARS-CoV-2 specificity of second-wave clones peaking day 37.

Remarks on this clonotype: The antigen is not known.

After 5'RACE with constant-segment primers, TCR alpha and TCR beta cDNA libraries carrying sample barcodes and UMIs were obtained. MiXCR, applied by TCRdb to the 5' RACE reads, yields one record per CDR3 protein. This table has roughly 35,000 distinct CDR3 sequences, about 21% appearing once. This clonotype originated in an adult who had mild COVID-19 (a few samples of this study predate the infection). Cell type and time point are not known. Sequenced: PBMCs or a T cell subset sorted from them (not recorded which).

DNA for the CDR3: TGTGCCAGCAGCCCGCTTACGCTGACGGATGGGAATTCACCCCTCCACTTT. Amino acids: CASSPLTLTDGNSPLHF. V is TRBV5-5 and J is TRBJ1-6, with D unresolved. CDR1 and CDR2 (germline): SGHKS, YYEKEE (reference sequence). The CDR3 spans 17 residues. V dropped 4 bases and J dropped 7 bases, with 21 bases sitting between them.